The rows below give T cell receptor beta chains drawn from one sample of a study of blood T cell repertoires in COVID-19. Sequencing was performed with immunoSEQ multiplex PCR; in TCRdb, only in-frame clones are kept and a portion is missing. Of 150,000 to 200,000 clones listed, roughly three quarters were seen once; the top ten hold 17%. Sample: PBMCs or T cells enriched from blood (not recorded which). Receptors originate from a woman aged 45 to 65 with acute COVID-19. The CDR3 runs from the conserved cysteine through the conserved F or W. D genes are given only for firm matches. Expanded clones get a size class; other rows say once, few or many, or leave the size out.

clone_size	d_call	j_call	v_call	cdr3_aa	cdr3_nt
.	TRBD1	TRBJ2-3	TRBV7-9	CASSYIGDRGTDTQYF	TGTGCCAGCAGTTATATTGGGGACAGGGGCACAGATACGCAGTATTTT
once	.	TRBJ1-2	TRBV7-9	CASSLRGNWDGHGYTF	TGTGCCAGCAGCCTCAGGGGCAACTGGGACGGTCATGGCTACACCTTC
few	.	TRBJ1-5	TRBV19	CASRIAGGRDQPQHF	TGTGCCAGTAGGATTGCCGGGGGGCGCGATCAGCCCCAGCATTTT
.	.	TRBJ2-2	TRBV7-9	CASSSLLDRNTGELFF	TGTGCCAGCAGCTCCCTTTTAGACAGGAACACCGGGGAGCTGTTTTTT
.	.	TRBJ1-1	TRBV6-1	CASSEDRDTEAFF	TGTGCCAGCAGTGAAGACCGGGACACTGAAGCTTTCTTT
.	.	TRBJ2-3	TRBV19	CASSPRAGSGDTQYF	TGTGCCAGTAGTCCTCGCGCGGGGTCTGGGGATACGCAGTATTTT
.	TRBD1	TRBJ1-1	TRBV5-4	CASRTGGWAEAFF	TGTGCCAGCAGGACAGGGGGCTGGGCTGAAGCTTTCTTT
.	.	TRBJ2-1	TRBV6-5	CASSYTVARNEQFF	TGTGCCAGCAGTTACACTGTCGCCAGGAATGAGCAGTTCTTC
.	.	TRBJ1-2	TRBV6-1	CASSEGWTVGYTF	TGTGCCAGCAGTGAAGGGTGGACAGTGGGCTACACCTTC
once	.	TRBJ1-1	TRBV7-6	CASSLFKGRNTEAFF	TGTGCCAGCAGCTTATTTAAGGGGCGAAACACTGAAGCTTTCTTT
.	.	TRBJ2-1	TRBV4-1	CASSRTTTVNNEQFF	TGCGCCAGCAGCCGAACCACGACAGTGAACAATGAGCAGTTCTTC